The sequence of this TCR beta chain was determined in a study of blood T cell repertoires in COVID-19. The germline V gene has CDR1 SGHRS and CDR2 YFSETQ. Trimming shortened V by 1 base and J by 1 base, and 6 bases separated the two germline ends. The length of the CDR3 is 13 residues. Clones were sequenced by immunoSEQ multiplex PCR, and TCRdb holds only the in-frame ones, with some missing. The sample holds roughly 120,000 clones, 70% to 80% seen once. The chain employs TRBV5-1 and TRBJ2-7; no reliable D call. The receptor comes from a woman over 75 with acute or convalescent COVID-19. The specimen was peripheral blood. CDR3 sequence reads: CASSLPQSYEQYF. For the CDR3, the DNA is TGCGCCAGCAGCTTGCCACAGTCCTACGAGCAGTACTTC.